This T cell receptor (beta chain) derives from a study of cytomegalovirus exposure and HLA in healthy donors (dated by TCRdb to between 2016 and 2019). Regarding the complete study: According to an earlier analysis of around 600 of the donors, some 180 million T cells yielded 90 million to 130 million unique TCR beta sequences and 276 Gb of sequence data. A few DR-DQ haplotypes were handled as single units for association and clustering because linkage in the cohort was strong. All discovery cohort repertoires had been generated using a single sequencing platform. The study used immunosequencing to profile the T cell repertoires of 670 or so subjects and linked those repertoires to cytomegalovirus serostatus. HLA typing covered class I and class II loci at four-digit resolution. Alongside the repertoire data, information on donor age, sex, ethnicity and CMV serostatus was compiled. The genetic ancestry cluster associated with self-reported Caucasian donors included about 84% of the roughly 410 genotyped donors. An early release that covered about 600 HLA-typed donors contained about 300 gigabases of sequencing data and around 85 million unique TCR sequences. Genome-wide SNP genotypes for about three fifths of the 666 donors were used in a later genetic analysis, which treated that subset as a discovery cohort. In a later analysis, previously published TCR beta repertoires from 500 to 750 donors were re-analyzed and high-resolution HLA genotyping was added so that TCR occurrence patterns could be studied. In addition to the first cohort of 666 subjects, a separate validation cohort of 130 or so different subjects was used. The later analysis used no new phenotypic data to find candidate immune exposures, relying instead on TCR beta sequences and their occurrence across donors. In an earlier analysis of roughly 600 of the donors, high-throughput TCR beta sequencing was used to judge whether each TCR beta V gene segment behaved as functional or pseudogenic. The number of donors typed differed by locus, with about 629-640 for A, B, C, DRB1 and DQB1, approximately 500 for DQA1, 600 to 610 for DPA1, and 472 for DPB1. Among almost 400 genotyped donors of the cohort, an average of 235,054 unique TCR beta nucleotide sequences were sequenced per donor, approximately 20% of them non-productive. The study aimed to test whether signatures of past pathogen exposure could be identified by cataloging public T cell receptors. To predict cytomegalovirus infection status, the study brought together high-throughput TCR immunosequencing, statistical association of individual TCRs with disease status, and machine learning.

The cohort consisted of hundreds of healthy bone marrow donors. At the time of sampling, all cohort members were nominally healthy, though unrecorded immune exposures were likely present. The donor tested CMV seronegative and was one of the 352 seronegative cohort members. Each donor provided a peripheral blood sample, and peripheral blood mononuclear cells were used for TCR beta sequencing. Genomic DNA extraction from the blood cell samples was performed with the Qiagen DNeasy Blood Extraction Kit. The library was prepared using the immunoSEQ multiplex PCR assay. The multiplex PCR relied on a mix of 60 forward primers for TCR Vbeta segments and 13 reverse primers for TCR Jbeta segments. Amplification of the CDR3 region of rearranged TCR beta genes was performed with a multiplex PCR assay on genomic DNA. Amplified TCR beta libraries were sequenced as 87-base-pair reads on the Illumina HiSeq System. As for the authors' bioinformatics: In a later analysis, 70 million to 95 million unique TCR beta chains were counted across the roughly 670 repertoires, and roughly 11 million of these chains were shared by at least two donors. To remove PCR and sequencing errors, raw reads were error-corrected and collapsed into unique sequences using a nearest-neighbor algorithm that merged closely related sequences. V, D and J gene segments were assigned by aligning CDR3 sequences to IMGT reference sequences. For a sequence to be retained, at least a six-nucleotide match to both a V gene segment and a J gene segment was required. A rearrangement was called productive if the CDR3 had no stop codons and remained in frame with V and J, and every other rearrangement was called non-productive. CDR3 was defined by IMGT convention, running from the second conserved V-encoded cysteine to the conserved J-encoded phenylalanine. The earlier analysis of some 550 of the donors excluded any sequence lacking an unambiguous match to a single V gene segment. In an earlier analysis of 450 to 750 of the donors, a V segment was called functional when productive rearrangements were above 56.7%, and segregating when the standard deviation between donors exceeded 5%. A statistical classification framework was developed to diagnose cytomegalovirus status using the catalog of TCR beta chain sequences. In a later analysis, V and J genes were assigned by comparing TCR nucleotide sequences against IMGT/GENE-DB human TR gene sequences. The TCRdist pipeline was used in a later analysis to assign CDR3 sequences and most-parsimonious VDJ recombination scenarios. In a later analysis, each TCR beta chain was defined by its CDR3 amino acid sequence together with its V-gene family, and reads without a unique V-gene family were excluded. A later analysis removed 450 to 600 highly shared, low-generation-probability nucleotide sequences to deal with suspected cross-contamination and a sequencing artifact. In a later analysis, a clonal expansion index was calculated for each public chain from normalized within-repertoire ranks of inferred template counts. Generation probabilities in a later analysis came from a VDJ recombination model fitted to out-of-frame rearrangements, and those results were checked against IGoR. In a later analysis, hypergeometric tests were used to score TCR-TCR, TCR-HLA and TCR-CMV co-occurrence, with a repertoire-size bias correction applied to TCR pairs. False discovery rates were estimated in a later analysis by permuting HLA or CMV assignments 20 times. A later analysis grouped co-occurring TCRs with DBSCAN, adding TCRdist sequence similarity when clustering within HLA-allele-positive subsets. Repertoires with fewer than 30,000 or more than 120,000 public chains, plus five repertoires with anomalous nucleotide sharing, were excluded from co-occurrence clustering. This is the immuneACCESS table as TCRdb keeps it, with only in-frame sequences that have V and J called. A part of the clones is gone; compared with another copy, unresolved V genes explain less than half, and the rest is unexplained. V, J and clone size derive from that table, while D and trimming were established from the DNA sequence. In this sample's table one finds around 71,000 clones. The ten largest clones represent approximately 1.6% of the sample.

As to this clone: This receptor's antigen is unknown.

The paper's findings and limits, for the study overall: In both the original and validation cohorts, the classifier was reported to diagnose cytomegalovirus status with high specificity and sensitivity. Most CMV-associated TCR beta chains appeared to be HLA-restricted in a later analysis, and the HLA associations seemed to be driven largely by CMV exposure. Correlated functional status among segregating V segments might reflect linkage disequilibrium, but an unknown experimental factor could not be ruled out. According to a later analysis, parvovirus B19, influenza, CMV and Epstein-Barr virus appeared linked to several top co-occurrence clusters. HLA typing was unavailable for some donors at each locus, so association tests used only the typed subset. At a false discovery rate of 0.05, a later analysis linked fewer than 20,000 TCR beta sequences to specific HLA alleles. In a later analysis, HLA-associated TCR beta chains were found to be more clonally expanded and to have lower generation probabilities than equally common non-associated chains. A further reported finding was that TCR beta sequences accurately predicted the HLA-A and HLA-B alleles for most subjects in the first cohort. In vitro tests confirmed that a few of the cytomegalovirus-associated TCR beta chains recognize cytomegalovirus antigens. Most TCR sequences were seen in very few donors, while some public TCRs were found in many individuals. The authors suggested that the approach could potentially be extended to other disease states and immunological phenotypes. In a later analysis, TCR association rates were found to vary across HLA loci, with the most associated TCRs seen for DRB1 alleles and the fewest for HLA-C alleles. In a later genetic analysis, fewer N-insertions in productive TCRs were reported among donors in an Asian-associated ancestry cluster than the 666-donor mean. When HLA alleles, especially DR and DQ, strongly co-occurred, TCR associations were difficult to assign to individual alleles. In the study, approximately 150 TCR beta chains were listed as associated with cytomegalovirus. The sequencing pipeline was judged likely to have produced a cluster of highly shared sequence variants as a technical artifact. In an earlier analysis of some 640 of the donors, most TCR beta V segments were observed in productive rearrangements about 87% or about 30% of the time, broadly matching IMGT annotations. V-gene and J-gene trimming of TCR beta chains was associated with a missense DCLRE1C variant in a later genetic analysis, and the association was replicated in an independent cohort. Presence/absence analyses assumed roughly uniform sequencing depth across donors, an assumption that may not hold. Some 16 rarely observed V segments, including chromosome 9 orphons, were excluded from the earlier analysis of about 600 of the donors because counts were too low. The only immune exposure information available for the cohort was CMV serostatus. Only TCR beta chains were sequenced in this cohort, and the absence of alpha or paired-chain data limited detectable features.

Sequences were obtained from PBMCs. The TCR comes from a woman in her 30s in good health and CMV-seronegative.

The CDR3 region has the sequence CATSSRGLEKLFF. The nucleotides are TGTGCCACCAGCTCCCGCGGGTTGGAAAAACTGTTTTTT. The rearranged chain carries TRBV15 and TRBJ1-4; the D gene lacks a confident call. According to the germline V gene (reference sequence), CDR1 reads LNHNV and CDR2 reads YYDKDF. V is clipped by 5 bases and J by 8 bases, and the sequence between their germline boundaries is 12 bases long. The CDR3 starts with the cysteine, ends with the phenylalanine, and has 13 residues. CDR3 DNA only is kept here, 39 bases in frame from base 1.